The 10 T cell receptor beta chains reported below all come from one sample, sequenced in a study of identical twins listed by TCRdb under 2016. Libraries were prepared through 5' RACE. Instrument on record: Illumina HiSeq 2000. Starting from the raw public reads, TCRdb applied fastp trimming at Q25, assembled clones with MiXCR and retained in-frame beta chains. Identical CDR3 proteins give one entry, which carries the most common genes and DNA. The sample records 450,000 to 600,000 distinct CDR3 sequences, 20% to 25% of which are singletons. The top ten clones comprise approximately 0.49% of the sample. These data were also filed under a second study, of yellow fever vaccine responses in identical twins.

Sequenced sample: CD4+ T cells sorted from blood. These receptors were taken from a woman younger than 35 in good health.

This rearrangement joins TRBV12-3 or TRBV12-4 to TRBJ2-1; a weak D match, TRBD2 (5 bases). The CDR3 is made up of 15 amino acids. The V gene lost 4 bases and the J gene lost 2 bases, with 12 bases spanning the gap. CDR3 sequence (DNA): TGTGCCAGCAGTTCGGACTTAGCGACCTACAATGAGCAGTTCTTC. Translating gives CASSSDLATYNEQFF.

This clonotype was detected only a few times. The chain uses TRBV7-8 and TRBJ2-1; D is possibly TRBD2 (5 bases). The CDR3 loop spans 14 amino acids. The V end lost 1 base, the J end lost 8 bases, and 12 bases lay between the germline ends. In germline, CDR1 is SGHVS, CDR2 FQNEAQ. The CDR3 DNA sequence: TGTGCCAGCAGCTTAGGGTCTAGCATCCATGAGCAGTTCTTC. This sequence encodes CASSLGSSIHEQFF.

This rearrangement joins TRBV15 to TRBJ1-1, with D possibly matching TRBD1 (5 bases). The CDR3 runs 14 residues. CDR1 and CDR2 (germline): LNHNV, YYDKDF (reference sequence). Trimming stripped 5 bases from V and 2 bases from J, with 12 bases between. CDR3 amino acids: CATSRRDLNTEAFF. Written as DNA, the CDR3 is TGTGCCACCAGCCGCCGGGACCTTAACACTGAAGCTTTCTTT.

The chain has TRBV18 and TRBJ2-1; 7 positions match TRBD2. CDR1 is KGHSH and CDR2 is LQKENI in the germline V gene. V lost 3 bases to trimming and J lost 8 bases; unmatched junction nucleotides: 16. This CDR3 spans 17 amino acids. For the CDR3, the DNA is TGTGCCAGCTCACCCTTAACTAAGGTAGCGGGTCTCGATGAGCAGTTCTTC. Its translation: CASSPLTKVAGLDEQFF.

This clonotype was counted a few times. The chain employs TRBV3-1 and TRBJ2-7; no clear D. The germline CDR1 and CDR2 sequences are LGHDT and YNNKEL (reference sequence). This CDR3 contains 12 residues. The V and J ends lost 0 bases and 6 bases respectively, with 6 bases between them. The CDR3 nucleotides are TGTGCCAGCAGCCAAGATCAGAGCGAGCAGTACTTC. Its translation: CASSQDQSEQYF.

The chain joins TRBV4-1 to TRBJ1-5, with D perhaps TRBD1 (6 bases). The CDR3 sequence is 16 residues long. V was shortened by 1 base and J by 2 bases, with 12 bases between the two germline ends. Per the germline V gene, CDR1 is MGHRA and CDR2 is YSYEKL. CDR3 bases: TGCGCCAGCAGCCAAGTTACAGGGAGGGGCAATCAGCCCCAGCATTTT. Residues: CASSQVTGRGNQPQHF.

This clonotype was recorded a few times. The V call is TRBV4-1, the J call TRBJ2-3, with D perhaps given as TRBD1 or TRBD2 (5 bases each). The CDR3 loop spans 16 amino acids. The germline V gene encodes CDR1 MGHRA and CDR2 YSYEKL. Trimming took 3 bases from V and 5 from J, leaving 18 bases between them. The DNA for the CDR3 is TGCGCCAGCAGCCAGGGGGATCGAGGGCAGGGAGATACGCAGTATTTT. Amino acid sequence: CASSQGDRGQGDTQYF.

This clonotype was recorded a few times. The chain links TRBV4-1 to TRBJ1-3; no reliable D call. The V end lost 2 bases, the J end lost 0 bases, and 5 bases lay between the germline ends. CDR1 MGHRA and CDR2 YSYEKL come from the germline V gene. CDR3 length equals 14 residues. CDR3 sequence reads: CASSQSYSGNTIYF. The CDR3 coding sequence is TGCGCCAGCAGCCAATCCTACTCTGGAAACACCATATATTTT.

This clonotype was observed a few times. The chain is built from TRBV7-8 and TRBJ2-3; the match to TRBD2 covers 9 bases. Unmatched junction bases numbered 9, after V lost 5 bases and J lost 3 bases. Germline V CDR1 and CDR2: SGHVS, FQNEAQ. This CDR3 has 16 amino acids. CDR3 sequence reads: CASSLTAGGLTDTQYF. In nucleotides, the CDR3 is TGTGCCAGCAGCCTCACGGCGGGGGGGCTAACAGATACGCAGTATTTT.

V usage is TRBV24-1 and J usage is TRBJ2-1; D may be TRBD1 or TRBD2 (6 bases each). Trimming shortened V by 1 base and J by 9 bases, and 9 bases separated the two germline ends. Per the germline V gene, CDR1 is KGHDR and CDR2 is SFDVKD. This CDR3 has 13 amino acids. This CDR3 is CATSDFPGAEQFF. The CDR3 nucleotides read TGTGCCACCAGTGATTTTCCGGGGGCTGAGCAGTTCTTC.